These 26 T cell receptor beta chains came from one sample sequenced in a study of TIL therapy for anti-PD-1-resistant metastatic lung cancer (dated by TCRdb to the early 2020s). TCR beta CDR3 regions were amplified from genomic DNA by bias-controlled multiplex PCR with the immunoSEQ v3 hsTCRB kit. Imported from immuneACCESS, the table was reduced by TCRdb to in-frame sequences with V and J called. These copies leave out some clones; in studies compared against another copy, an unresolved V gene accounts for under half, and the cause of the remainder is not known. This sample lists just under 60,000 clones; more than 60% were detected once. The top ten hold about 1.8% of the sample. In the paper's terms, the time point label means: pre-treatment sample, taken before nivolumab and TIL therapy. The sequences come from blood, collected at baseline. The receptors shown here come from a person aged 25 to 80 with non-small cell lung cancer.

The gene calls are TRBV19 and TRBJ2-3, with 8 bases that match TRBD2. The V gene end was trimmed by 10 bases and the J gene end by 4 bases; junction bases not matched to a gene: 19. Looked up from germline, CDR1 is LNHDA and CDR2 is SQIVND (reference sequence). The CDR3 is 17 amino acids. CDR3 sequence reads: CATAGSYMAGGSDTQYF. CDR3 in DNA: TGTGCCACCGCAGGATCATATATGGCGGGAGGTTCAGATACGCAGTATTTT.

J is TRBJ2-3 and V is TRBV4-2; 11 nucleotides match TRBD1. Germline values: CDR1 LGHNA, CDR2 YNFKEQ. The J segment lost 9 bases and the V segment lost 0 bases, leaving 14 bases of the junction unmatched. The CDR3 spans 18 residues. The DNA for the CDR3 is TGTGCCAGCAGCCAAGATGGGGTGTCGGGACAGGGGGGTGACACGCAGTATTTT. The encoded protein is CASSQDGVSGQGGDTQYF.

The V gene is TRBV28, the J gene TRBJ2-7; TRBD2 matches at 10 bases. V lost 5 bases to trimming and J lost 0 bases; unmatched junction nucleotides: 10. CDR3 length: 17 amino acids. Germline CDR1 MDHEN, CDR2 SYDVKM. The CDR3 DNA reads as TGTGCCAGCAGTCTACAAAGCGGGAGGGAAACCTCCTACGAGCAGTACTTC. Translated, it gives CASSLQSGRETSYEQYF.

This chain connects TRBV9 to TRBJ1-6; TRBD1 matches at 8 bases. Germline V lookup: CDR1 SGDLS, CDR2 YYNGEE. This CDR3 region has 13 residues. Trimming removed 3 bases from V and 13 bases from J; junction bases left unmatched: 6. The CDR3 sequence: CASSAGTGLPLHF. In DNA, the CDR3 is TGTGCCAGCAGCGCCGGGACAGGATTGCCCCTCCACTTT.

By share of the sample, this clone is medium-sized (0.01 to 0.1%). The rearrangement joins TRBV6-5 to TRBJ1-2; TRBD1 aligns across 9 bases. Germline V lookup: CDR1 MNHEY, CDR2 SVGAGI. This CDR3 contains 15 residues. V trimming: 6 bases; J trimming: 2 bases; junction bases outside the gene matches: 7. The CDR3 sequence: CASSRPGQGNYGYTF. CDR3 nucleotides: TGTGCCAGCAGCCGACCGGGACAGGGAAACTATGGCTACACCTTC.

The chain combines TRBV6-5 with TRBJ2-2; tentatively, D is TRBD2 (5 bases). V was clipped by 4 bases and J by 3 bases, with 9 bases between them. In germline, CDR1 is MNHEY, CDR2 SVGAGI. This CDR3 has 14 residues. Written as DNA, the CDR3 is TGTGCCAGCAGTTCCGGGATCTACACCGGGGAGCTGTTTTTT. This gives the protein CASSSGIYTGELFF.

The rearrangement joins TRBV10-2 to TRBJ1-4; weak D call: TRBD1 (6 bases). Trimming pared 6 bases from V and 8 bases from J, leaving 13 bases between. Germline CDR1 and CDR2: WSHSY and SAAADI. The CDR3 spans 13 residues. The CDR3: CASRDSVGEKLFF. The CDR3 DNA reads TGCGCCAGCAGGGACAGCGTAGGAGAAAAACTGTTTTTT.

The chain recombines TRBV4-3 with TRBJ2-7; the D call may be TRBD1 or TRBD2 (5 bases each). Trimming left V 1 base short and J 0 bases short, with 10 bases between. CDR3 size: 15 residues. Germline V gives CDR1 LGHNA, CDR2 YSLEER. CDR3 loop: CASSQGDGNSYEQYF. For the CDR3, the DNA is TGCGCCAGCAGCCAAGGGGACGGCAACTCCTACGAGCAGTACTTC.

The chain combines TRBV5-1 with TRBJ2-3; no definite D call. V was trimmed by 5 bases and J by 3 bases, leaving 10 bases between them. The germline V gene encodes CDR1 SGHRS and CDR2 YFSETQ. This CDR3 contains 13 residues. This CDR3 is CASRQWGTDTQYF. The CDR3 region has the DNA TGCGCCAGCAGGCAATGGGGTACAGATACGCAGTATTTT.

This chain joins TRBV11-2 and TRBJ1-2, with D unresolved. This CDR3 has 14 amino acids. Trimming left V 0 bases short and J 5 bases short, with 10 bases between. In germline, CDR1 is SGHAT, CDR2 FQNNGV. CDR3 protein: CASSLDLGSYGYTF. The CDR3 DNA follows: TGTGCCAGCAGCTTAGATCTAGGGTCGTATGGCTACACCTTC.

The chain joins TRBV10-3 to TRBJ2-7; 11 nucleotides match TRBD2. Trimming at V came to 6 bases and at J to 2 bases, leaving 3 bases not matched to a gene. Germline assignment: CDR1 ENHRY and CDR2 SYGVKD. The CDR3 consists of 14 residues. CDR3 bases: TGTGCCATCAGGCCGGGACTAGCGGCCTACGAGCAGTACTTC. It translates to CAIRPGLAAYEQYF.

The CDR3 DNA follows: TGCGCCAGCAGCCGGACAGGGCTTGGCACAGATACGCAGTATTTT. It codes for CASSRTGLGTDTQYF. The V and J genes are TRBV5-1 and TRBJ2-3, with 8 bases identical to TRBD1. Germline V lookup: CDR1 SGHRS, CDR2 YFSETQ. There are 15 residues in the CDR3. V lost 4 bases and J lost 1; bases outside the gene matches: 5.

The chain combines TRBV5-1 with TRBJ2-2; 8 positions agree with TRBD1. This CDR3 region has 16 residues. V shed 0 bases, J shed 0 bases, and the junction held 1 base outside the gene matches. Germline V gene data show CDR1 as SGHRS and CDR2 as YFSETQ. CDR3 amino acids: CASSLGTGSNTGELFF. The CDR3 nucleotides are TGCGCCAGCAGCTTGGGGACAGGGTCGAACACCGGGGAGCTGTTTTTT. The variable domain in full, completed from reference TRBV5-1 and TRBJ2-2, reads KAGVTQTPRYLIKTRGQQVTLSCSPISGHRSVSWYQQTPGQGLQFLFEYFSETQRNKGNFPGRFSGRQFSNSRSEMNVSTLELGDSALYLCASSLGTGSNTGELFFGEGSRLTVL.

V usage is TRBV6-5 and J usage is TRBJ2-5; 7 bases are shared with TRBD1. The germline V gene encodes CDR1 MNHEY and CDR2 SVGAGI. The CDR3 has 12 residues. The CDR3: CAAGGLSETQYF. CDR3 DNA sequence: TGTGCGGCAGGGGGTTTATCAGAGACCCAGTACTTC.

The chain combines TRBV5-8 with TRBJ2-5; either TRBD1 or TRBD2 may fit D (5 bases each). The length of the CDR3 is 16 residues. CDR1 SGHTS and CDR2 YDEGEE come from the germline V gene. Trimming removed 3 bases from V and 2 bases from J, with 17 bases in between. The CDR3 coding sequence is TGTGCCAGCAGCTGGGGCAACAGCGGAGGTCAAGAGACCCAGTACTTC. Translated, it gives CASSWGNSGGQETQYF.

Here the CDR3 reads CASSPRTGNYGYTF. CDR3 DNA: TGTGCCAGCAGTCCCAGGACAGGGAACTATGGCTACACCTTC. The genes are TRBV27 and TRBJ1-2; TRBD1 matches 8 bases. Germline CDR1 is MNHEY and CDR2 is SMNVEV (reference sequence). CDR3 length: 14 amino acids. With V trimmed by 5 bases and J by 2 bases, 4 bases remained unmatched.

The V and J genes are TRBV7-8 and TRBJ1-1, with 7 bases fitting TRBD1. With 5 bases clipped from V and 3 bases from J, the junction kept 9 bases outside the gene matches. Per the germline V gene, CDR1 is SGHVS and CDR2 is FQNEAQ. The CDR3 contains 15 residues. The CDR3 DNA follows: TGTGCCAGCAGCCCGCAACAGGGGTCGGACACTGAAGCTTTCTTT. Its protein is CASSPQQGSDTEAFF.

The chain is built from TRBV29-1 and TRBJ2-5, with 10 bases matching TRBD1. V shed 5 bases and J 5 bases; nucleotides not matched to a gene: 11. The V gene's germline CDR1 is SQVTM and CDR2 ANQGSEA. The CDR3 runs 15 residues. This CDR3 reads CSVFTPGQGHETQYF. The CDR3 bases are TGCAGCGTTTTTACTCCGGGACAGGGGCATGAGACCCAGTACTTC.

This chain uses TRBV6-7 with TRBJ2-3; 10 bases map to TRBD1. TRBV6-7 is classed as an ORF, of uncertain function. This CDR3 has 15 residues. V dropped 1 base and J dropped 5; count of bases not matched to a gene: 3. CDR3 loop: CASSYCRDRGDTQYF. CDR3 in DNA: TGTGCCAGCAGTTACTGTCGGGACAGGGGAGATACGCAGTATTTT.

This clone was recorded only once. This rearrangement joins TRBV7-9 to TRBJ2-3; D perhaps matches TRBD1 (5 bases). This CDR3 is built from 14 residues. Per the germline V gene, CDR1 is SEHNR and CDR2 is FQNEAQ (reference sequence). V gave up 6 bases and J gave up 1 base, with 11 bases separating them. CDR3: CASRFLTGTDTQYF. Written as DNA, the CDR3 is TGTGCCAGCAGGTTTTTGACAGGCACAGATACGCAGTATTTT.

This clone was picked up a small number of times. The CDR3 nucleotides are TGTGCCAGTAGCAGCTCCGGCGGGGGCGCGGGTGAAAAACTGTTTTTT. Its translation is CASSSSGGGAGEKLFF. V gene TRBV19 combines with J gene TRBJ1-4; D possibly corresponds to TRBD1 (6 bases). The CDR3 spans 16 residues. The germline V and J ends were trimmed by 6 bases and 7 bases, with 21 bases remaining between them. Germline loops: CDR1 LNHDA, CDR2 SQIVND (reference sequence).

V gene TRBV5-1 combines with J gene TRBJ2-1, with a possible D match to TRBD2 (6 bases). Per the germline V gene, CDR1 is SGHRS and CDR2 is YFSETQ. This CDR3 contains 17 residues. V dropped 0 bases and J dropped 3 bases, with 16 bases sitting between them. The CDR3 reads CASSLANGGRGYNEQFF. CDR3 nucleotide sequence: TGCGCCAGCAGCTTGGCCAACGGGGGACGCGGCTACAATGAGCAGTTCTTC. The full variable domain, with the rest looked up from reference TRBV5-1 and TRBJ2-1, is KAGVTQTPRYLIKTRGQQVTLSCSPISGHRSVSWYQQTPGQGLQFLFEYFSETQRNKGNFPGRFSGRQFSNSRSEMNVSTLELGDSALYLCASSLANGGRGYNEQFFGPGTRLTVL.

This clone was seen only a few times. CDR3 sequence reads: CAISDRQNQPQHF. CDR3 DNA sequence: TGTGCCATTTCAGACAGACAAAATCAGCCCCAGCATTTT. The chain combines TRBV19 with TRBJ1-5; possible D gene TRBD1, 5 bases. CDR1 is LNHDA, CDR2 SQIVND, per germline (reference sequence). The CDR3 has 13 amino acids. The V and J ends lost 10 bases and 4 bases respectively, with 14 bases between them.

This clone has more than one count but fewer than ten. The rearrangement joins TRBV2 to TRBJ2-2; 8 bases agree with TRBD1. Trimming cost V 7 bases and J 0 bases; bases outside gene matches: 4. This CDR3 spans 15 amino acids. Germline CDR1 and CDR2: SNHLY and FYNNEI. CDR3 region: CASIKTGANTGELFF. The CDR3 DNA reads as TGTGCCAGCATTAAGACAGGGGCGAACACCGGGGAGCTGTTTTTT.

The chain links TRBV18 to TRBJ1-4; 7 positions match TRBD1. V gave up 4 bases and J gave up 3 bases; unmatched junction bases: 11. CDR1 and CDR2 (germline): KGHSH, LQKENI. The CDR3 is 17 residues long. The CDR3 region is CASSLIQNQGANEKLFF. CDR3 bases: TGTGCCAGCTCACTTATTCAAAATCAGGGGGCTAATGAAAAACTGTTTTTT.

There are a few counts of this clone. In DNA form, the CDR3 reads TGTGCCAGCAGGGTCGGAGGGCAACTGGGTTACGAGCAGTACTTC. Amino acid sequence: CASRVGGQLGYEQYF. The chain employs TRBV5-4 and TRBJ2-7; D might be TRBD2 (6 bases). CDR1 SGHNT and CDR2 YYREEE come from the germline V gene (reference sequence). V lost 5 bases and J lost 4, with 19 bases in between. The CDR3 runs 15 residues.